Listed below are T cell receptor beta chains from one sample, sequenced in a study of T cells after yellow fever vaccination. MiXCR, applied by TCRdb to the 5' RACE reads, yields one record per CDR3 protein. The sample includes over 85,000 distinct CDR3 sequences, approximately 8.4% of them seen just once. Specimen: CD8+ T cells not binding an NS4B(214-222) dextramer, sorted from PBMCs, collected roughly 15 days after the first yellow fever vaccination. The receptors stem from a man aged 18 to 30 who received the YFV17D yellow fever vaccine. CDR3s include the opening cysteine and the closing phenylalanine or tryptophan. The order of the fields is CDR3 protein, J gene, V gene, D gene. D genes are given only for firm matches.

CDR3 protein: CSARDRGAYEQYF; J gene: TRBJ2-7; V gene: TRBV20-1; D gene: TRBD1
CDR3 protein: CASGQDLLNGYTF; J gene: TRBJ1-2; V gene: TRBV5-1; D gene: NA
CDR3 protein: CASSLPGLAGTSSYNEQFF; J gene: TRBJ2-1; V gene: TRBV28; D gene: TRBD2
CDR3 protein: CASSFLAGHESTDTQYF; J gene: TRBJ2-3; V gene: TRBV7-9; D gene: NA
CDR3 protein: CASSTDKYQETQYF; J gene: TRBJ2-5; V gene: TRBV28; D gene: NA
CDR3 protein: CASSDRKNIQYF; J gene: TRBJ2-4; V gene: TRBV11-3; D gene: NA
CDR3 protein: CASSLAQGVQNEQFF; J gene: TRBJ2-1; V gene: TRBV7-9; D gene: TRBD1
CDR3 protein: CASSKSGTGYYEQYF; J gene: TRBJ2-7; V gene: TRBV13; D gene: TRBD1
CDR3 protein: CASSLGLAGAYNEQFF; J gene: TRBJ2-1; V gene: TRBV5-1; D gene: NA
CDR3 protein: CASSLGSYQPQHF; J gene: TRBJ1-5; V gene: TRBV12-3/TRBV12-4; D gene: NA
CDR3 protein: CAKTLDRQEQLAKNIQYF; J gene: TRBJ2-4; V gene: TRBV10-3; D gene: NA
CDR3 protein: CASSFHPGGNTEAFF; J gene: TRBJ1-1; V gene: TRBV27; D gene: TRBD1
CDR3 protein: CASSLRTGEAFF; J gene: TRBJ1-1; V gene: TRBV18; D gene: NA
CDR3 protein: CASSWTGFNSPLHF; J gene: TRBJ1-6; V gene: TRBV28; D gene: TRBD1
CDR3 protein: CASSPLGGVGELFF; J gene: TRBJ2-2; V gene: TRBV4-3; D gene: NA
CDR3 protein: CASSFRLARAGANVLTF; J gene: TRBJ2-6; V gene: TRBV7-8; D gene: TRBD2
CDR3 protein: CASSADSSVNYGYTF; J gene: TRBJ1-2; V gene: TRBV9; D gene: NA
CDR3 protein: CASSSDGVSEAFF; J gene: TRBJ1-1; V gene: TRBV7-6; D gene: NA
CDR3 protein: CASSLGDRGRTEAFF; J gene: TRBJ1-1; V gene: TRBV5-1; D gene: TRBD1
CDR3 protein: CASSLSAGGPETQYF; J gene: TRBJ2-5; V gene: TRBV5-1; D gene: TRBD2
CDR3 protein: CASSLAGPSEAFF; J gene: TRBJ1-1; V gene: TRBV27; D gene: NA
CDR3 protein: CASSVWGAYYNEQFF; J gene: TRBJ2-1; V gene: TRBV6-2/TRBV6-3; D gene: NA
CDR3 protein: CASSFLFNEQFF; J gene: TRBJ2-1; V gene: TRBV7-3; D gene: NA
CDR3 protein: CASSLESRVTNEQFF; J gene: TRBJ2-1; V gene: TRBV11-2; D gene: NA
CDR3 protein: CASRGLAPDTQYF; J gene: TRBJ2-3; V gene: TRBV6-2/TRBV6-3; D gene: TRBD2